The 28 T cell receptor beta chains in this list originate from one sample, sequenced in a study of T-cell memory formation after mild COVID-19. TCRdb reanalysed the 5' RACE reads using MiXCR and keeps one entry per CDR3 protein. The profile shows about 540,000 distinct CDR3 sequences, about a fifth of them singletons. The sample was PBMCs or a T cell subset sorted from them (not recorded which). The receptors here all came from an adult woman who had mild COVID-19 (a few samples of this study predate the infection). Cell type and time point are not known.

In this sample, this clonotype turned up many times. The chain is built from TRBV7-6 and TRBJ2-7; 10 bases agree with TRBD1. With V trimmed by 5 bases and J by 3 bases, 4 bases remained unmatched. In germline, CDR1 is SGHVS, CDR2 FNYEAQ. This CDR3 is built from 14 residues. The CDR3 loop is CASSQRTGGYEQYF. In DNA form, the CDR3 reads TGTGCCAGCAGCCAAAGGACAGGGGGCTACGAGCAGTACTTC.

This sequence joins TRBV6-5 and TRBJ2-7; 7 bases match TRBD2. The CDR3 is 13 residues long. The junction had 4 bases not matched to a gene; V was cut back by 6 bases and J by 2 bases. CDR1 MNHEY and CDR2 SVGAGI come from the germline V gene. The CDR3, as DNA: TGTGCCAGCAGGACCGCGGGGGCCTACGAGCAGTACTTC. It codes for CASRTAGAYEQYF.

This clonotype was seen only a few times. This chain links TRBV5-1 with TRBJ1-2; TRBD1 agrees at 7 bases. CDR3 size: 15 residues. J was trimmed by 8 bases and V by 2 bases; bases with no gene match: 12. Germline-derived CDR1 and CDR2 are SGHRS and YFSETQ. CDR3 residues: CASSFLFGTAIGYTF. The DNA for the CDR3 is TGCGCCAGCAGCTTCCTTTTTGGGACAGCGATCGGCTACACCTTC.

This CDR3 is CASSLGTGLVPYEQYF. The CDR3, as DNA: TGTGCCAGCAGCTTAGGGACAGGGTTAGTACCCTACGAGCAGTACTTC. This sequence joins TRBV7-9 and TRBJ2-7, with 8 positions matching TRBD1. Germline CDR1 SEHNR, CDR2 FQNEAQ (reference sequence). This CDR3 has 16 residues. V dropped 1 base and J dropped 2; count of bases not matched to a gene: 7.

The CDR3 reads CASSLAESGVYNEQFF. CDR3 bases: TGTGCCAGCAGCTTGGCAGAGAGCGGGGTCTACAATGAGCAGTTCTTC. This sequence joins TRBV5-5 and TRBJ2-1; 7 bases fit TRBD2. This CDR3 has 16 amino acids. Germline V CDR1 and CDR2: SGHKS, YYEKEE (reference sequence). With 0 bases clipped from V and 3 bases from J, the junction kept 6 bases outside the gene matches.

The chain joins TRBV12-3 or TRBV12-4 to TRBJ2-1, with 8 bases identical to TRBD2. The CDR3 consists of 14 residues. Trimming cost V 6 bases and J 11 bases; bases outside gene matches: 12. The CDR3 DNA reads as TGTGCCAGCAGCTTGGGGCGGGGGGACGGGAAGCAGTTCTTC. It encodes CASSLGRGDGKQFF.

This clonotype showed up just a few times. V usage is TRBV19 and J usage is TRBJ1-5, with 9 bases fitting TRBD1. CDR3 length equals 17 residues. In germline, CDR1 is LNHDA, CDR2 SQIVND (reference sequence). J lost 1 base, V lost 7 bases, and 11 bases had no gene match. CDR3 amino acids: CASKRSGTGRSNQPQHF. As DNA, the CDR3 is TGTGCCAGTAAGAGGTCCGGGACAGGGAGAAGCAATCAGCCCCAGCATTTT.

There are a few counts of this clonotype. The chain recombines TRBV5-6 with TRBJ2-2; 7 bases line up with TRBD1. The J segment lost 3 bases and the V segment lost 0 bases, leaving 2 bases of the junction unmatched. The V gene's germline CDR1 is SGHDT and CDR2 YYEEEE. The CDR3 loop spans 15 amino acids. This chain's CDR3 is CASSLADRDTGELFF. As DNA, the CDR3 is TGTGCCAGCAGCTTGGCCGACAGGGACACCGGGGAGCTGTTTTTT. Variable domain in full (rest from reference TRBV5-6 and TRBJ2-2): DAGVTQSPTHLIKTRGQQVTLRCSPKSGHDTVSWYQQALGQGPQFIFQYYEEEERQRGNFPDRFSGHQFPNYSSELNVNALLLGDSALYLCASSLADRDTGELFFGEGSRLTVL.

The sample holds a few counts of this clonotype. The CDR3 coding sequence is TGCAGCGTTGAAAAGGATCCGGGCAGGGTAAACACTGAAGCTTTCTTT. It translates to CSVEKDPGRVNTEAFF. The rearrangement joins TRBV29-1 to TRBJ1-1, with D possibly being TRBD1 (5 bases). Trimming cost V 2 bases and J 2 bases, with 18 bases left between them. The CDR3 contains 16 residues. Per the germline V gene, CDR1 is SQVTM and CDR2 is ANQGSEA.

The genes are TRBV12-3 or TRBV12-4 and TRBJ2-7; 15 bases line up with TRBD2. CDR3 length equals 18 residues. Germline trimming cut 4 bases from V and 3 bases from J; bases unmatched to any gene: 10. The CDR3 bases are TGTGCCAGCAGTTCCGGACTAGCGGGAGGGGAGGGTTTCTACGAGCAGTACTTC. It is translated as CASSSGLAGGEGFYEQYF.

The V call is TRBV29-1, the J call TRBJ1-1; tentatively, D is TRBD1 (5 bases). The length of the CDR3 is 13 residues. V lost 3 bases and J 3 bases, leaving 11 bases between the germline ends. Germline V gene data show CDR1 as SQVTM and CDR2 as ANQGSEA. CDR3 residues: CSVDRARDTEAFF. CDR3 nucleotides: TGCAGCGTTGACAGGGCTCGGGACACTGAAGCTTTCTTT.

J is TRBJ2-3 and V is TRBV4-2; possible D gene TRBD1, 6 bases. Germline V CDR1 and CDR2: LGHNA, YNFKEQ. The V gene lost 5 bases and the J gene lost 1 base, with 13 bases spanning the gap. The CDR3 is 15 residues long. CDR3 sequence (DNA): TGTGCCAGCAGCACAGACAGGTTCGGCACAGATACGCAGTATTTT. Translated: CASSTDRFGTDTQYF.

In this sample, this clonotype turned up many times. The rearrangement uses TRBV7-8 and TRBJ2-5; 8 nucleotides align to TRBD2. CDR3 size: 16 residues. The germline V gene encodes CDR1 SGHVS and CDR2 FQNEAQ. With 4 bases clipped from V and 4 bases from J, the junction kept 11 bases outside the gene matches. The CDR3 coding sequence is TGTGCCAGCAGCTCCGGAGCCGGGAGGGCCTTAGAGACCCAGTACTTC. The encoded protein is CASSSGAGRALETQYF.

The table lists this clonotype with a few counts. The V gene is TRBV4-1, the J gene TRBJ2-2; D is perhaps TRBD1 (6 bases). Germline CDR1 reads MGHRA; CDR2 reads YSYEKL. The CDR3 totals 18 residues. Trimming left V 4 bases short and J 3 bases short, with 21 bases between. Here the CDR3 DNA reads TGCGCCAGCAGCCCCCAAGGGGCGCCAGGGGTCGACACCGGGGAGCTGTTTTTT. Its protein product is CASSPQGAPGVDTGELFF.

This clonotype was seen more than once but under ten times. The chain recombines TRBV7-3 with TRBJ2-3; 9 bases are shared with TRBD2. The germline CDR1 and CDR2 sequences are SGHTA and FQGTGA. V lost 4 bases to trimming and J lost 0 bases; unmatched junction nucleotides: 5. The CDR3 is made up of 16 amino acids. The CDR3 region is CASSSQAGGSTDTQYF. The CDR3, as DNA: TGTGCCAGCAGCTCCCAAGCGGGGGGCAGCACAGATACGCAGTATTTT.

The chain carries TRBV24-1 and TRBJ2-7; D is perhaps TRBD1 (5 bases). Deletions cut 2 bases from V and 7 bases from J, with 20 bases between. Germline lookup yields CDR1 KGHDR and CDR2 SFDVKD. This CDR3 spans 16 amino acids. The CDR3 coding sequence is TGTGCCACCAGTGATTCCCAACAGGCGGTACGTGGGGAGCAGTACTTC. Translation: CATSDSQQAVRGEQYF.

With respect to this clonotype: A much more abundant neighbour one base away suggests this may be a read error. As DNA, the CDR3 is TGTGCCACCAGTGATTTTGGGACTCTTGAGCAGTTCTTC. This gives the protein CATSDFGTLEQFF. This chain joins TRBV24-1 and TRBJ2-1, with D tentatively TRBD2 (6 bases). The CDR3 extends over 13 amino acids. Trimming left V 1 base short and J 9 bases short, with 9 bases between. Germline CDR1 and CDR2: KGHDR and SFDVKD.

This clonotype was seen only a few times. CDR3 DNA sequence: TGTGCCAGCAGCTTATACCGGGACGGCAATCAGCCCCAGCATTTT. Translation: CASSLYRDGNQPQHF. V is TRBV7-6 and J is TRBJ1-5, with D maybe TRBD1 (5 bases). From germline, CDR1 is SGHVS and CDR2 FNYEAQ. There are 15 residues in the CDR3. The V and J ends lost 2 bases and 2 bases respectively, with 10 bases between them.

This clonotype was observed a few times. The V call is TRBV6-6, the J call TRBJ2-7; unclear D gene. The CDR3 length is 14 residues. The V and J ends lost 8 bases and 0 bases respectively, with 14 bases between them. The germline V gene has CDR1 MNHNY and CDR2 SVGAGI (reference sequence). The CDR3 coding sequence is TGTGCCAGCGGGAAGTCTGGAGCCTCCTACGAGCAGTACTTC. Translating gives CASGKSGASYEQYF.

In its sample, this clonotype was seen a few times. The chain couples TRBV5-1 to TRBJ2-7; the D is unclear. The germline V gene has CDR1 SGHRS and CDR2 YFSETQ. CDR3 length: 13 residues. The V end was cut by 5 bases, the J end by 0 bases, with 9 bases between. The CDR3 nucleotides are TGCGCCAGCAGAGGCCTGACCTCCTACGAGCAGTACTTC. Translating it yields CASRGLTSYEQYF.

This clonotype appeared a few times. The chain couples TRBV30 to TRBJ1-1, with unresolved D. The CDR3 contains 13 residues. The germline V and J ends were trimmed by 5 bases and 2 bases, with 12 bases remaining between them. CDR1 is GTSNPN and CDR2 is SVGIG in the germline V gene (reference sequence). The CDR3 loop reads CAWALTGNTEAFF. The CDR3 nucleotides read TGTGCCTGGGCGCTGACCGGAAACACTGAAGCTTTCTTT.

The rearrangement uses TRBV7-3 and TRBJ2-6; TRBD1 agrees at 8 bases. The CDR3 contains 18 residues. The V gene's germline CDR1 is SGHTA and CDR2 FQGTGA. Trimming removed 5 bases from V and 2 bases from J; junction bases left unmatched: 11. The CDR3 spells CASSPQRQGITGANVLTF. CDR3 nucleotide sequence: TGTGCCAGCAGCCCTCAACGACAGGGGATAACTGGGGCCAACGTCCTGACTTTC.

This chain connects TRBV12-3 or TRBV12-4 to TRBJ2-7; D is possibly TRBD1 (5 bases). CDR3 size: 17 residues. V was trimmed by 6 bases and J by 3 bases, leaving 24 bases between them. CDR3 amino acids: CASSPDAQVKPDYEQYF. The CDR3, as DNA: TGTGCCAGCAGCCCCGATGCACAGGTGAAACCCGACTACGAGCAGTACTTC.

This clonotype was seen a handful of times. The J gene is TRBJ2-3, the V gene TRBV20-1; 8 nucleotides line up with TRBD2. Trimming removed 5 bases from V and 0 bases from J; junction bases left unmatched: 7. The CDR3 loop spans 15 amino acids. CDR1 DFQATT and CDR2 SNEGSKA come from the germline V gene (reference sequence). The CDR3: CSASIAGHSTDTQYF. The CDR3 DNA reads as TGCAGTGCTTCTATAGCGGGGCACAGCACAGATACGCAGTATTTT.

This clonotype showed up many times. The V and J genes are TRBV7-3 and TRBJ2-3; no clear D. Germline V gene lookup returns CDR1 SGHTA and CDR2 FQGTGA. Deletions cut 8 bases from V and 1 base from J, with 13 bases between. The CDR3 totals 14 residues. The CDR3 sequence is CASRLVGGTDTQYF. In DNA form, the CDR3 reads TGTGCCAGCCGTCTAGTCGGAGGCACAGATACGCAGTATTTT.

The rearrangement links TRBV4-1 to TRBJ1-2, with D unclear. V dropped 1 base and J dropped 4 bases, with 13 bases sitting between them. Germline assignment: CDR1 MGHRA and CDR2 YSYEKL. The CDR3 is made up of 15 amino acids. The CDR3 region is CASSQGGVPAYGYTF. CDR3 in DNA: TGCGCCAGCAGCCAAGGCGGGGTCCCCGCCTATGGCTACACCTTC.

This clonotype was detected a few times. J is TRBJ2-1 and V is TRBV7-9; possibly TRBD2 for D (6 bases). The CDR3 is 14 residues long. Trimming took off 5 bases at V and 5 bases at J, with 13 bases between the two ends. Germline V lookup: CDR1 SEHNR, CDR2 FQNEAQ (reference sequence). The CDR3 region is CASSNSGDHNEQFF. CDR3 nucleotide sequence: TGTGCCAGCAGCAACTCGGGGGACCACAATGAGCAGTTCTTC. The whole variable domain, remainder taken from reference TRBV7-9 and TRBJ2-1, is DTGVSQNPRHKITKRGQNVTFRCDPISEHNRLYWYRQTLGQGPEFLTYFQNEAQLEKSRLLSDRFSAERPKGSFSTLEIQRTEQGDSAMYLCASSNSGDHNEQFFGPGTRLTVL.

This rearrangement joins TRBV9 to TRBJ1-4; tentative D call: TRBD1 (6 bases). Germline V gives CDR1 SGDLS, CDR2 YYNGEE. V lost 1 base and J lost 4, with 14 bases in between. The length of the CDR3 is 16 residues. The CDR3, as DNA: TGTGCCAGCAGCGTAAATACAGGGTTCGGTAATGAAAAACTGTTTTTT. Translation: CASSVNTGFGNEKLFF. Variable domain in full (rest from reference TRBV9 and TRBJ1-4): DSGVTQTPKHLITATGQRVTLRCSPRSGDLSVYWYQQSLDQGLQFLIQYYNGEERAKGNILERFSAQQFPDLHSELNLSSLELGDSALYFCASSVNTGFGNEKLFFGSGTQLSVL.